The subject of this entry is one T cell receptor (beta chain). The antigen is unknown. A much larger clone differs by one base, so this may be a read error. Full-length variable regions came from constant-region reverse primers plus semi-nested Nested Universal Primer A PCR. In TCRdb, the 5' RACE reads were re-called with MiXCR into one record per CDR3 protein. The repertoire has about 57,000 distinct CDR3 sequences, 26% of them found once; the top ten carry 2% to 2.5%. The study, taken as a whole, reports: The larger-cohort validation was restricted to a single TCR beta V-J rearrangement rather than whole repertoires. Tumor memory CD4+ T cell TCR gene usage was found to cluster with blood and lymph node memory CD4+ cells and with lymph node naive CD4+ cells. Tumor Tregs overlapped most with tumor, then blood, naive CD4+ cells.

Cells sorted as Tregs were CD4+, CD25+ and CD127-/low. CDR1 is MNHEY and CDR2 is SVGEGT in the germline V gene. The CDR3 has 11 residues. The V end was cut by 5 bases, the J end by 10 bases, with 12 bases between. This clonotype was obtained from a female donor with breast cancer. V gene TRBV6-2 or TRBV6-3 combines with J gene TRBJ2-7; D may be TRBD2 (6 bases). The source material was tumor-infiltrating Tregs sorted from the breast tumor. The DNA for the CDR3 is TGTGCCAGCAGTCCGCTGGGAGGACAGTACTTC. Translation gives CASSPLGGQYF.